This passage covers 28 T cell receptor beta chains from one sample sequenced in a study of T cells in tumors after PD-1 blockade. Time point here: first of two pre-therapy site-matched biopsies two to three months apart. TCRdb keeps only in-frame clones here, not all; method: immunoSEQ multiplex PCR. In the table there are about 4,200 clones, around 73% of which are singletons. This specimen consisted of tumor tissue, obtained before anti-PD-1 treatment. Receptors originate from a human donor with basal cell carcinoma.

The chain is built from TRBV11-3 and TRBJ2-5; no clear D. CDR1 is SGHNT and CDR2 is YENEEA in the germline V gene. This CDR3 comprises 14 residues. Trimming took 1 base from V and 0 from J, leaving 6 bases between them. The CDR3 DNA sequence: TGTGCCAGCAGCTTAGCCGCTAACCAAGAGACCCAGTACTTC. Protein product: CASSLAANQETQYF.

This sequence joins TRBV19 and TRBJ2-2; D call uncertain. The CDR3 is made up of 15 amino acids. Trimming cost V 3 bases and J 6 bases, with 14 bases left between them. Germline-derived CDR1 and CDR2 are LNHDA and SQIVND (reference sequence). CDR3 amino acids: CASSIPASGSGELFF. CDR3 coding DNA: TGTGCCAGTAGTATCCCGGCGAGTGGTTCCGGGGAGCTGTTTTTT.

V usage is TRBV6-5 and J usage is TRBJ1-2, with a weak D call TRBD1 (6 bases). Trimming left V 2 bases short and J 6 bases short, with 13 bases between. Germline V gene sequence: CDR1 MNHEY, CDR2 SVGAGI. The CDR3 loop spans 14 amino acids. The CDR3 spells CASSYQGGGDGYTF. CDR3 nucleotides: TGTGCCAGCAGTTACCAGGGAGGGGGTGATGGCTACACCTTC.

The gene calls are TRBV7-8 and TRBJ1-6; the D gene is possibly TRBD1 (5 bases). The length of the CDR3 is 14 residues. Trimming stripped 1 base from V and 9 bases from J, with 10 bases between. The V gene's germline CDR1 is SGHVS and CDR2 FQNEAQ. CDR3 amino acids: CASSLGGYGSPLHF. The CDR3 DNA is TGTGCCAGCAGCTTAGGGGGCTATGGTTCACCCCTCCACTTT.

The J gene is TRBJ2-2, the V gene TRBV30, with a weak D call TRBD2 (6 bases). V lost 3 bases and J 4 bases, leaving 9 bases between the germline ends. Germline V gene data show CDR1 as GTSNPN and CDR2 as SVGIG (reference sequence). The CDR3 is made up of 13 amino acids. The DNA for the CDR3 is TGTGCCTGGAGCCGGGGGATCACCGGGGAGCTGTTTTTT. Residues: CAWSRGITGELFF.

This clone has just a few counts. V gene TRBV9 combines with J gene TRBJ1-2; D gene unclear. This CDR3 has 14 residues. Germline CDR1 reads SGDLS; CDR2 reads YYNGEE. Trimming removed 0 bases at V and 8 bases at J, with 14 bases between. The CDR3: CASSVGRWEGGYTF. DNA of the CDR3: TGTGCCAGCAGCGTAGGGAGGTGGGAGGGCGGCTACACCTTC.

The rearrangement links TRBV5-1 to TRBJ1-3; no definite D call. Germline-derived CDR1 and CDR2 are SGHRS and YFSETQ. With 0 bases removed from V and 4 bases from J, the gap between germline ends came to 5 bases. This CDR3 has 13 residues. DNA for the CDR3: TGCGCCAGCAGCTTGGGAGGGGGAAACACCATATATTTT. Translating gives CASSLGGGNTIYF.

The V call is TRBV30, the J call TRBJ1-1, with TRBD1 matching over 7 bases. CDR1 is GTSNPN and CDR2 is SVGIG in the germline V gene (reference sequence). Trimming took 7 bases from V and 5 from J; bases not matched to a gene: 19. The CDR3 is 16 amino acids. The CDR3: CASSRAWTGRNTEAFF. CDR3 sequence (DNA): TGTGCCTCCTCGAGAGCCTGGACAGGAAGAAATACTGAAGCTTTCTTT.

This clone has more than one count but fewer than ten. The chain couples TRBV30 to TRBJ2-7; D call uncertain. The CDR3 sequence is 13 residues long. Looked up from germline, CDR1 is GTSNPN and CDR2 is SVGIG (reference sequence). The V gene lost 5 bases and the J gene lost 0 bases, with 11 bases spanning the gap. CDR3 loop: CAWSVGASYEQYF. The CDR3 bases are TGTGCCTGGTCCGTGGGCGCCTCCTACGAGCAGTACTTC.

The V call is TRBV28, the J call TRBJ1-4, with 8 bases matching TRBD1. CDR1 and CDR2 (germline): MDHEN, SYDVKM. CDR3 length: 15 residues. Trimming cost V 2 bases and J 8 bases; bases outside gene matches: 7. The CDR3 protein is CASSLPTGGREKLFF. CDR3 in DNA: TGTGCCAGCAGTTTACCAACAGGGGGACGAGAAAAACTGTTTTTT.

The V gene is TRBV4-2, the J gene TRBJ2-2, with a possible D match to TRBD2 (5 bases). The CDR3 runs 16 residues. The germline V gene encodes CDR1 LGHNA and CDR2 YNFKEQ. V was pared by 1 base and J by 0 bases, with 9 bases between. CDR3: CASSQVLASNTGELFF. The CDR3 DNA follows: TGTGCCAGCAGCCAAGTTCTAGCCTCGAACACCGGGGAGCTGTTTTTT.

CDR3 loop: CASSARKANTEAFF. DNA of the CDR3: TGTGCCAGTAGTGCCCGCAAGGCGAACACTGAAGCTTTCTTT. This chain uses TRBV19 with TRBJ1-1; D is unclear. The CDR3 is made up of 14 amino acids. V lost 5 bases and J lost 1, with 11 bases in between. Germline V gene lookup returns CDR1 LNHDA and CDR2 SQIVND (reference sequence).

The V and J genes are TRBV30 and TRBJ1-6; D perhaps matches TRBD1 (5 bases). Trimming removed 0 bases from V and 8 bases from J, with 11 bases in between. CDR3 length: 14 amino acids. The germline gives CDR1 GTSNPN, CDR2 SVGIG (reference sequence). DNA of the CDR3: TGTGCCTGGAGTGTAGGCAGGGCGGATTCACCCCTCCACTTT. Its protein is CAWSVGRADSPLHF. The whole variable domain, filled in from reference TRBV30 and TRBJ1-6, reads SQTIHQWPATLVQPVGSPLSLECTVEGTSNPNLYWYRQAAGRGLQLLFYSVGIGQISSEVPQNLSASRPQDRQFILSSKKLLLSDSGFYLCAWSVGRADSPLHFGNGTRLTVT.

The V gene is TRBV18, the J gene TRBJ1-2; 7 bases are shared with TRBD1. CDR1 is KGHSH, CDR2 LQKENI, per germline. Trimming cost V 4 bases and J 0 bases; bases outside gene matches: 5. The CDR3 is 15 residues long. The CDR3 here is CASSRSGTANYGYTF. CDR3 nucleotides: TGTGCCAGCTCACGCTCCGGGACAGCTAACTATGGCTACACCTTC.

This chain joins TRBV18 and TRBJ1-2; TRBD1 agrees at 8 bases. The ends lost 8 bases at V and 4 bases at J; junction bases unmatched: 6. This CDR3 contains 13 residues. Germline CDR1 and CDR2: KGHSH and LQKENI. CDR3 in amino acids: CASRSGTGYGYTF. The CDR3, as DNA: TGTGCCAGCCGCTCGGGGACAGGCTATGGCTACACCTTC.

This clone occurred once. The chain employs TRBV28 and TRBJ1-2; perhaps TRBD1 as D (5 bases). Trimming removed 6 bases from V and 7 bases from J, with 12 bases in between. In germline, CDR1 is MDHEN, CDR2 SYDVKM. The CDR3 contains 12 residues. CDR3 amino acids: CASRLGEAGYTF. The CDR3, as DNA: TGTGCCAGCAGACTGGGGGAGGCTGGCTACACCTTC.

The rearrangement uses TRBV5-6 and TRBJ1-4; D perhaps matches TRBD1 (6 bases). Germline CDR1 is SGHDT and CDR2 is YYEEEE. Between the trimmed V and J ends, which lost 4 bases and 0 bases, there was a span of 10 bases. The CDR3 is 15 residues long. The CDR3 protein is CASSPQGATNEKLFF. Here the CDR3 DNA reads TGTGCCAGCAGCCCACAGGGAGCAACTAATGAAAAACTGTTTTTT.

The J gene is TRBJ2-5, the V gene TRBV30; a weak D match, TRBD1 (6 bases). This CDR3 region has 13 residues. Deletions cut 2 bases from V and 2 bases from J, with 9 bases between. Germline V gene sequence: CDR1 GTSNPN, CDR2 SVGIG (reference sequence). CDR3 amino acids: CAWSLTGQETQYF. CDR3 bases: TGTGCCTGGAGTCTGACAGGACAAGAGACCCAGTACTTC. Together with reference TRBV30 and TRBJ2-5, the CDR3 gives the full variable domain: SQTIHQWPATLVQPVGSPLSLECTVEGTSNPNLYWYRQAAGRGLQLLFYSVGIGQISSEVPQNLSASRPQDRQFILSSKKLLLSDSGFYLCAWSLTGQETQYFGPGTRLLVL.

This chain connects TRBV9 to TRBJ2-1; the D call may be TRBD1 or TRBD2 (6 bases each). V was shortened by 1 base and J by 8 bases, with 22 bases between the two germline ends. Germline CDR1 is SGDLS and CDR2 is YYNGEE. CDR3 length: 17 amino acids. The CDR3: CASSVTHPGGPADEQFF. CDR3 DNA: TGTGCCAGCAGCGTAACGCACCCCGGGGGCCCTGCGGATGAGCAGTTCTTC.

The rearrangement links TRBV2 to TRBJ2-1, with D possibly being TRBD1 (5 bases). The CDR3 sequence is 12 residues long. CDR1 is SNHLY, CDR2 FYNNEI, per germline. The germline V and J ends were trimmed by 5 bases and 9 bases, with 11 bases remaining between them. The CDR3 sequence is CASSSRVREQFF. The CDR3 nucleotides are TGTGCCAGCAGTTCCAGGGTTCGTGAGCAGTTCTTC.

V is TRBV4-1 and J is TRBJ2-7; 8 bases agree with TRBD1. V was pared by 1 base and J by 4 bases, with 6 bases of the junction left unmatched. The germline gives CDR1 MGHRA, CDR2 YSYEKL. The CDR3 has 15 residues. This CDR3 reads CASSQGPGGAYEQYF. CDR3 bases: TGCGCCAGCAGCCAAGGTCCAGGGGGCGCTTACGAGCAGTACTTC.

The sample holds a few counts of this clone. This specimen includes other DNA sequences encoding the same CDR3. This chain uses TRBV5-1 with TRBJ1-2, with 7 nucleotides matching TRBD1. Unmatched junction bases numbered 6, after V lost 2 bases and J lost 8 bases. Per the germline V gene, CDR1 is SGHRS and CDR2 is YFSETQ. The CDR3 runs to 13 residues. The CDR3 sequence: CASSFDREGGYTF. Here the CDR3 DNA reads TGCGCCAGCAGCTTCGACAGGGAGGGAGGCTACACCTTC.

The chain employs TRBV5-7 and TRBJ2-6; no reliable D call. TRBV5-7 is treated as an ORF (open reading frame) with a function not yet certain. Trimming shortened V by 1 base and J by 0 bases, and 11 bases separated the two germline ends. The CDR3 has 17 amino acids. CDR3 in amino acids: CASSLRVSCSGANVLTF. DNA for the CDR3: TGTGCCAGCAGCTTGAGAGTTTCGTGCTCTGGGGCCAACGTCCTGACTTTC.

This chain uses TRBV5-1 with TRBJ2-5; 7 bases line up with TRBD1. Germline V gene lookup returns CDR1 SGHRS and CDR2 YFSETQ. Trimming removed 0 bases from V and 5 bases from J; junction bases left unmatched: 4. This CDR3 has 14 residues. The CDR3 spells CASSLDRGEETQYF. CDR3 nucleotides: TGCGCCAGCAGCTTGGACAGGGGCGAGGAGACCCAGTACTTC.

The chain employs TRBV7-9 and TRBJ1-2; 8 bases line up with TRBD1. This CDR3 spans 14 amino acids. Germline assignment: CDR1 SEHNR and CDR2 FQNEAQ (reference sequence). The V and J ends lost 3 bases and 3 bases, in that order; junction bases with no gene match: 3. CDR3 DNA sequence: TGTGCCAGCAGCTTCACAGGGGGGGACTATGGCTACACCTTC. Residues: CASSFTGGDYGYTF.

This CDR3 is CATERTGGNEQFF. CDR3 coding DNA: TGTGCCACCGAGAGGACAGGGGGTAATGAGCAGTTCTTC. The chain carries TRBV19 and TRBJ2-1, with 10 bases fitting TRBD1. Germline V gives CDR1 LNHDA, CDR2 SQIVND (reference sequence). This CDR3 comprises 13 residues. With V trimmed by 10 bases and J by 7 bases, 7 bases remained unmatched.

This clone was picked up a small number of times. This chain connects TRBV7-9 to TRBJ2-1; D is perhaps TRBD1 (6 bases). The CDR3 loop spans 15 amino acids. Germline V gene data show CDR1 as SEHNR and CDR2 as FQNEAQ (reference sequence). The V gene lost 1 base and the J gene lost 1 base, with 8 bases spanning the gap. CDR3 nucleotide sequence: TGTGCCAGCAGCTTAGTGACAGGTTCCTACAATGAGCAGTTCTTC. This gives the protein CASSLVTGSYNEQFF.

The chain joins TRBV20-1 to TRBJ1-5; TRBD1 agrees at 12 bases. Germline V gene sequence: CDR1 DFQATT, CDR2 SNEGSKA (reference sequence). After removal of 6 bases from V and 6 bases from J, the junction contained 9 bases not matched to a gene. This CDR3 region has 15 residues. The DNA for the CDR3 is TGCAGTGCAAGTCCCGGGACAGGGGGCGGTCAGCCCCAGCATTTT. Encoded protein: CSASPGTGGGQPQHF.